This TCR beta chain was sequenced in a study of T cell clonotyping in hematopoietic cell transplantation. The V gene's germline CDR1 is MGHDK and CDR2 SYGVNS. This CDR3 region has 17 residues. Trimming cost V 4 bases and J 6 bases; bases outside gene matches: 14. Here immunoSEQ multiplex PCR was the method, and the copy in TCRdb shows in-frame clones only, minus some. The table lists about 4,200 clones, around 20% of them singletons. The specimen was peripheral blood mononuclear cells, collected 30 days after allogeneic stem cell transplant. The clonotype comes from a male patient in his fifties or sixties who had an allogeneic stem cell transplant from a related donor, so the T cells may come from the graft donor. Some clones in this sample may be carry-over from other donors' samples. The rearrangement joins TRBV25-1 to TRBJ2-3; 9 nucleotides line up with TRBD2. The CDR3, as DNA: TGTGCCAGCAGTGGGTTGGGTCGAGGACTAGCGTCGGATACGCAGTATTTT. Protein sequence: CASSGLGRGLASDTQYF.